These 8 T cell receptor beta chains originate from one sample sequenced in a study of siplizumab effects on memory and regulatory T cells. Generated by immunoSEQ multiplex PCR, the TCRdb table keeps only in-frame clones and is missing some. Of about 100,000 clones listed, around 90% are singletons. The sample taken for sequencing was CD4+ T cells sorted from blood. Source of these receptors: a human donor in good health.

The chain combines TRBV18 with TRBJ2-1; D possibly matches TRBD1 or TRBD2 (6 bases each). The germline gives CDR1 KGHSH, CDR2 LQKENI. The length of the CDR3 is 15 residues. V lost 1 base, J lost 2 bases, and 9 bases lay in between. This chain's CDR3 is CASSPRGATYNEQFF. In DNA form, the CDR3 reads TGTGCCAGCTCACCACGGGGGGCCACCTACAATGAGCAGTTCTTC.

This clone was seen once. The V call is TRBV2, the J call TRBJ2-7; 9 bases line up with TRBD1. Trimming took 8 bases from V and 2 from J; bases not matched to a gene: 4. The V gene's germline CDR1 is SNHLY and CDR2 FYNNEI. The CDR3 spans 13 residues. The CDR3 nucleotides read TGTGCCAGCCGGGACAGGGCCCCCTACGAGCAGTACTTC. Its protein is CASRDRAPYEQYF.

J is TRBJ2-7 and V is TRBV2, with D unclear. This CDR3 spans 12 amino acids. Germline lookup yields CDR1 SNHLY and CDR2 FYNNEI. V was pared by 6 bases and J by 4 bases, with 10 bases between. The CDR3 spells CASRHYSYEQYF. The DNA of the CDR3 is TGTGCCAGCAGGCACTACAGTTACGAGCAGTACTTC.

This chain joins TRBV7-2 and TRBJ2-1, with 8 bases matching TRBD2. Germline loops: CDR1 SGHTA, CDR2 FQGNSA. The V segment lost 5 bases and the J segment 5 bases; nucleotides outside the gene matches: 8. This CDR3 is 15 amino acids long. The CDR3 DNA reads as TGTGCCAGCAGCCAGCAAGCGGGAGCACACAATGAGCAGTTCTTC. Translated, it gives CASSQQAGAHNEQFF.

V usage is TRBV7-9 and J usage is TRBJ1-2, with 9 bases fitting TRBD1. The germline gives CDR1 SEHNR, CDR2 FQNEAQ (reference sequence). V was clipped by 7 bases and J by 0 bases; unmatched bases: 18. CDR3 size: 19 residues. CDR3 in amino acids: CASTTPGRDREGPNYGYTF. The CDR3, as DNA: TGTGCCAGCACCACTCCAGGGCGGGACAGGGAAGGACCTAACTATGGCTACACCTTC. The variable domain in full, completed from reference TRBV7-9 and TRBJ1-2, reads DTGVSQNPRHKITKRGQNVTFRCDPISEHNRLYWYRQTLGQGPEFLTYFQNEAQLEKSRLLSDRFSAERPKGSFSTLEIQRTEQGDSAMYLCASTTPGRDREGPNYGYTFGSGTRLTVV.

This rearrangement joins TRBV19 to TRBJ2-4; unclear D gene. CDR3 length: 16 residues. Deletions cut 1 base from V and 0 bases from J, with 10 bases between. CDR1 is LNHDA, CDR2 SQIVND, per germline (reference sequence). The CDR3 is CASSIGAVLAKNIQYF. CDR3 sequence (DNA): TGTGCCAGTAGTATAGGCGCGGTATTAGCCAAAAACATTCAGTACTTC.

Points on this clone: Other DNA sequences of this sample code for an identical CDR3. This chain links TRBV19 with TRBJ1-5; TRBD1 matches 9 bases. Germline-derived CDR1 and CDR2 are LNHDA and SQIVND (reference sequence). Unmatched junction bases numbered 7, after V lost 4 bases and J lost 6 bases. This CDR3 is 15 amino acids long. Here the CDR3 reads CASSTPGQGTQPQHF. The CDR3 bases are TGTGCCAGTAGTACCCCGGGACAGGGCACTCAGCCCCAGCATTTT.

The rearrangement joins TRBV18 to TRBJ1-2; D remains unclear. Trimming took off 5 bases at V and 4 bases at J, with 5 bases between the two ends. This CDR3 has 11 residues. The V gene's germline CDR1 is KGHSH and CDR2 LQKENI. The CDR3 nucleotides are TGTGCCAGCTCAAGGAGCTATGGCTACACCTTC. Translated, it gives CASSRSYGYTF.